This T cell receptor beta chain was documented in a study of cytomegalovirus exposure and HLA in healthy donors. Study-wide results and limits: Later on, an analysis tied about 17,000 TCR beta sequences to HLA alleles at 0.05 false discovery rate.

A word on this clone: Its antigen is unidentified.

The germline V gene has CDR1 MNHEY and CDR2 SVGAGI. With 8 bases removed from V and 7 bases from J, the gap between germline ends came to 18 bases. CDR3 length: 15 amino acids. PCR amplification relied on 60 Vbeta primers (plus 13 Jbeta primers). Sequencing used immunoSEQ multiplex PCR; TCRdb keeps in-frame clones, though not all of them. The sample lists approximately 61,000 clones, roughly 74% seen once, with 7.8% in the top ten. The chain joins TRBV6-5 to TRBJ1-6; D is perhaps TRBD1 (6 bases). The source of this sequence is a young man in good health and CMV-seropositive. The sample was PBMCs. CDR3 sequence: CASSPGTRLNSPLHF. DNA for the CDR3: TGTGCCAGCTCCCCAGGGACAAGACTAAATTCACCCCTCCACTTT.